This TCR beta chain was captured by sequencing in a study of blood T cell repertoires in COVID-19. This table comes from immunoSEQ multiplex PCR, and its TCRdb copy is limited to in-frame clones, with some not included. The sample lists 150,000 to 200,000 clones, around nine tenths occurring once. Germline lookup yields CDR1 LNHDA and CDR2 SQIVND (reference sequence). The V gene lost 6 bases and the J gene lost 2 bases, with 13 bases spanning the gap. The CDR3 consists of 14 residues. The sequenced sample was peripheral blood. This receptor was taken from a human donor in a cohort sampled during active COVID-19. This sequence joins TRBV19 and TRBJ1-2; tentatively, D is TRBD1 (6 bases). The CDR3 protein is CASRRSGENYGYTF. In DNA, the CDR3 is TGTGCCAGTAGACGATCAGGGGAAAACTATGGCTACACCTTC.